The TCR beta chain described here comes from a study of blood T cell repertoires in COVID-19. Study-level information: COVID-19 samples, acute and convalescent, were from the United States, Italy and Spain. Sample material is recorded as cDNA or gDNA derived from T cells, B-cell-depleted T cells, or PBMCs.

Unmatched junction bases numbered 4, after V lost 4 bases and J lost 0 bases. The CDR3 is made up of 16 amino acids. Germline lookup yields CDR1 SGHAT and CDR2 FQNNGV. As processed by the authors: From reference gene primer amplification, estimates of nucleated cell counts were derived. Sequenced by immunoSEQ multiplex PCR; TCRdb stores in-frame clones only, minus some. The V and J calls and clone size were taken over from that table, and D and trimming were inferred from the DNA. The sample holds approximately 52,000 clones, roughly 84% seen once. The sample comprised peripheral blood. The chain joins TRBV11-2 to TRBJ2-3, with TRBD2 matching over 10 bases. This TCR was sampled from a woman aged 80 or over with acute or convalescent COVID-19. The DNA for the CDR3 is TGTGCCAGCAGCTCCCTAGCGGGGGTTAGCACAGATACGCAGTATTTT. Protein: CASSSLAGVSTDTQYF. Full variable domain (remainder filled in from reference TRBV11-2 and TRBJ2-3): EAGVAQSPRYKIIEKRQSVAFWCNPISGHATLYWYQQILGQGPKLLIQFQNNGVVDDSQLPKDRFSAERLKGVDSTLKIQPAKLEDSAVYLCASSSLAGVSTDTQYFGPGTRLTVL.